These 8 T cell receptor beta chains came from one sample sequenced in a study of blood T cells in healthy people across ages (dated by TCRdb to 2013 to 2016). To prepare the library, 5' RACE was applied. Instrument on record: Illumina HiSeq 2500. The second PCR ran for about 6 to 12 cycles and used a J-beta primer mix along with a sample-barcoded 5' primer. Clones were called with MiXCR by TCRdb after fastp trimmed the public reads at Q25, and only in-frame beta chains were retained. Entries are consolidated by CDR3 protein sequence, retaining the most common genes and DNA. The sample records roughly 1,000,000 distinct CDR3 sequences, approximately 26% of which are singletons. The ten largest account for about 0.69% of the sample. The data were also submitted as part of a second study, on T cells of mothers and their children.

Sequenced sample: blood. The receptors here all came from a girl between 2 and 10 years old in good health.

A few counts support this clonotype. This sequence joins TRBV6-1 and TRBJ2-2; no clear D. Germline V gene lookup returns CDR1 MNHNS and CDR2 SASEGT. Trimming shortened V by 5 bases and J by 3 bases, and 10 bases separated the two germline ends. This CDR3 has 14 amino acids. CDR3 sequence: CASSYPYDTGELFF. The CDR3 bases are TGTGCCAGCAGTTATCCATACGACACCGGGGAGCTGTTTTTT.

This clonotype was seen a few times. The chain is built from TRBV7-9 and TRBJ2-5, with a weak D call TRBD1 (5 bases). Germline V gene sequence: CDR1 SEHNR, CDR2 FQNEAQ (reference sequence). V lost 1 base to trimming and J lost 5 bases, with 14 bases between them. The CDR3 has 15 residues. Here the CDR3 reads CASSLDLQDWETQYF. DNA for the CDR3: TGTGCCAGCAGCTTAGACCTACAGGATTGGGAGACCCAGTACTTC.

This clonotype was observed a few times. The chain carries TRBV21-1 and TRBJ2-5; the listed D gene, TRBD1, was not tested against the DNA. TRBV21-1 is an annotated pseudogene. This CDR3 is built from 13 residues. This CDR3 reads CASSTGHRETQYF. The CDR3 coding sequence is TGTGCCAGCAGCACGGGACATAGGGAGACCCAGTACTTC.

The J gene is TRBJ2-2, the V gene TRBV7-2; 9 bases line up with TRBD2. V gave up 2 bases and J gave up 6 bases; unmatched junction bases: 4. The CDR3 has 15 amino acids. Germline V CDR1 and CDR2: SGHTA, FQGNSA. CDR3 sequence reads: CASSLRGGGSGELFF. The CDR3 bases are TGTGCCAGCAGCTTACGCGGGGGGGGATCCGGGGAGCTGTTTTTT.

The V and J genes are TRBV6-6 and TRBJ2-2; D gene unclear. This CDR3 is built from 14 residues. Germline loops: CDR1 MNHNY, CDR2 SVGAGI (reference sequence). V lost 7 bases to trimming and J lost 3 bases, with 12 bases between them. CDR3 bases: TGTGCCAGCATAAGTAAGGAATACACCGGGGAGCTGTTTTTT. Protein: CASISKEYTGELFF.

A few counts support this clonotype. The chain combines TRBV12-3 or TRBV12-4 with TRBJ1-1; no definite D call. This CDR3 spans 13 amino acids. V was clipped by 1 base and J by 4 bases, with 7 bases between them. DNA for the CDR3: TGTGCCAGCAGTTTAGACAGTCGCACTGAAGCTTTCTTT. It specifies CASSLDSRTEAFF.

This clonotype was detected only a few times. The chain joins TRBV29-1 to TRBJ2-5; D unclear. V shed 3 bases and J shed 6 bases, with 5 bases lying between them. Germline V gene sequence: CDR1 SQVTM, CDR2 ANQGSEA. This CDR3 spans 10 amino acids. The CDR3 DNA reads TGCAGCGTTGACACCCAGACCCAGTACTTC. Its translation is CSVDTQTQYF.

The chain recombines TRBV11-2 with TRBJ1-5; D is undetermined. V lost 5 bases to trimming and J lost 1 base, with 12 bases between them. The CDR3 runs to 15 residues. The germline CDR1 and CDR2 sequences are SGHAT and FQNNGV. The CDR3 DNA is TGTGCCAGCAGCATAAGTAGTTACAGCAATCAGCCCCAGCATTTT. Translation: CASSISSYSNQPQHF.